This T cell receptor (beta chain) was identified during a study of blood T cell repertoires in COVID-19. Produced via immunoSEQ multiplex PCR; TCRdb's table is partial and in-frame only. The sample lists 220,000 or so clones, over 75% occurring once. V shed 4 bases, J shed 5 bases, and the junction held 5 bases outside the gene matches. From germline, CDR1 is SGHKS and CDR2 YYEKEE (reference sequence). This CDR3 comprises 14 residues. The origin of this receptor is a woman aged 55-69 years who had recovered from COVID-19. The J gene is TRBJ1-1, the V gene TRBV5-5; 10 nucleotides agree with TRBD1. Material: PBMCs or T cells enriched from blood (not recorded which). The DNA for the CDR3 is TGTGCCAGCAGCCAGGACAGGGGGTGGACTGAAGCTTTCTTT. This encodes CASSQDRGWTEAFF.